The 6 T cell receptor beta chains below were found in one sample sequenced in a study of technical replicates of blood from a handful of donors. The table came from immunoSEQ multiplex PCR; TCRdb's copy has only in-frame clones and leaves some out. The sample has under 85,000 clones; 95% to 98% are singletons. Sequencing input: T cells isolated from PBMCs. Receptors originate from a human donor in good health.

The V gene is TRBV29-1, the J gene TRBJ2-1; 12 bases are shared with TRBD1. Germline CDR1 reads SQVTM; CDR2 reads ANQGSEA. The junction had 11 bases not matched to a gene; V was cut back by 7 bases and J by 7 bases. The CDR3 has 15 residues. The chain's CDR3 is CSAREGTGGWNEQFF. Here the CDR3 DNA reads TGCAGCGCCCGAGAAGGGACAGGGGGCTGGAATGAGCAGTTCTTC.

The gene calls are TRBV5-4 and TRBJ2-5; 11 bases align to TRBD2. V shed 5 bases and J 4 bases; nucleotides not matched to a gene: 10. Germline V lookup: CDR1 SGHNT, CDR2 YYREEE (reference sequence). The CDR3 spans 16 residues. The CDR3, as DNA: TGTGCCAGCAGTTCGTTAGCGGGAGGGCCAGGAGAGACCCAGTACTTC. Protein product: CASSSLAGGPGETQYF.

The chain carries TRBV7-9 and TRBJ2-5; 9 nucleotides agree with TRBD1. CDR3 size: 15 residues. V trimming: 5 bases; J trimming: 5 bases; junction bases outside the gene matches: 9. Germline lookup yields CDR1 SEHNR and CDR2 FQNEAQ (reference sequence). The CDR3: CASSPRTGDWETQYF. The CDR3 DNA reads TGTGCCAGCAGCCCACGGACAGGGGACTGGGAGACCCAGTACTTC.

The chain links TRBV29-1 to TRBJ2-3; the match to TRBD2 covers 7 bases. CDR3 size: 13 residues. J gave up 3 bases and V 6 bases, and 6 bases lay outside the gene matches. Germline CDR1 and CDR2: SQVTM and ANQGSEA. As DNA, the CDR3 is TGCAGCGTAGACGGCGGGAGTACAGATACGCAGTATTTT. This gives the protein CSVDGGSTDTQYF.

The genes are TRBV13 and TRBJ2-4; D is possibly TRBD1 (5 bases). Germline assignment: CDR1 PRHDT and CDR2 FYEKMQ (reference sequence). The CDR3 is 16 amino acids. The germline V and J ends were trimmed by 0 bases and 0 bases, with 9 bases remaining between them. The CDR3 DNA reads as TGTGCCAGCAGCTTAGGAGGGGAAGGAGCCAAAAACATTCAGTACTTC. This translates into CASSLGGEGAKNIQYF.

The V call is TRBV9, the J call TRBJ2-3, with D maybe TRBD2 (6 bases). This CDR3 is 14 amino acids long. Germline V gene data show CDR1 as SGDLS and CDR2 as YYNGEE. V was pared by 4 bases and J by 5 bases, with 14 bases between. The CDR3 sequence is CASSPRAGGDTQYF. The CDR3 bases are TGTGCCAGCAGCCCTCGAGCGGGCGGAGATACGCAGTATTTT.